This T cell receptor (beta chain) was recorded in a study of blood T cell repertoires in COVID-19. In the study overall: The study drew acute and convalescent COVID-19 samples from the United States, Italy and Spain.

Study processing details: Scientists estimated how many nucleated cells there were by amplifying reference gene primers. This table comes from immunoSEQ multiplex PCR, and its TCRdb copy is limited to in-frame clones, with some not included. That table is the source of V, J and clone size, and D and trimming were worked out from the DNA. The sample gives over 30,000 clones, approximately 87% of which show up once; around 10% is in the top ten. Unmatched junction bases numbered 5, after V lost 8 bases and J lost 2 bases. This CDR3 contains 13 residues. Germline assignment: CDR1 MDHEN and CDR2 SYDVKM. The sequenced sample consisted of peripheral blood. The clonotype was recovered from an elderly man with active COVID-19. This chain connects TRBV28 to TRBJ2-7; 8 nucleotides agree with TRBD1. The CDR3 loop reads CASWGQVAYEQYF. CDR3 nucleotides: TGTGCCAGCTGGGGACAGGTTGCCTACGAGCAGTACTTC.